This T cell receptor (beta chain) was identified during a study of Graves' ophthalmopathy and Graves' hyperthyroidism. Findings and limits, study-wide: Blood repertoires reportedly contained most expanded thyroid clonotypes above 0.001 frequency.

RNA transcripts were the source from which TCR beta CDR3 regions were amplified. An opening RT-PCR round employed HTBI primers and preceded a second-round multiplex PCR. One entry per CDR3 protein, called by TCRdb with MiXCR from the multiplex PCR reads. In the table there are over a million distinct CDR3 sequences, about two fifths of which are singletons. A word on this clonotype: What it binds is unknown. A much larger clone differs from this one at a single base, so this may be a read error.

The CDR3 totals 17 residues. The germline gives CDR1 ENHRY, CDR2 SYGVKD. This receptor was taken from an adult man with Graves' hyperthyroidism. Material for sequencing was peripheral blood or thyroid tissue (not recorded which). The V and J genes are TRBV10-3 and TRBJ2-5; 8 bases agree with TRBD2. The CDR3 is CASVLISGSGILEAQYF. Written as DNA, the CDR3 is TGTGCCAGCGTATTAATCTCGGGTAGCGGGATTCTAGAGGCCCAGTACTTC.